This TCR beta chain was found in a study of blood T cell repertoires in COVID-19. From germline, CDR1 is SGDLS and CDR2 YYNGEE. V gave up 2 bases and J gave up 3 bases; unmatched junction bases: 8. The CDR3 loop spans 16 amino acids. Patients from Seattle were sampled longitudinally, starting during active infection. In the original analysis: Reference gene primers were amplified, and this amplification served to estimate nucleated cell counts. Repertoires were generated with immunoSEQ multiplex PCR, while TCRdb's copy carries only in-frame clones and drops some. The V and J calls and clone size were taken over from that table, and D and trimming were inferred from the DNA. The sample lists about 130,000 clones; roughly nine tenths were seen once.

Source material: peripheral blood. The TCR was taken from a man aged 60 to 69 with COVID-19, enrolled during active disease. This chain links TRBV9 with TRBJ1-1; 9 bases are a match to TRBD1. CDR3 amino acids: CASSVGLRDRDTEAFF. CDR3 nucleotide sequence: TGTGCCAGCAGCGTGGGACTCCGGGACAGGGACACTGAAGCTTTCTTT.